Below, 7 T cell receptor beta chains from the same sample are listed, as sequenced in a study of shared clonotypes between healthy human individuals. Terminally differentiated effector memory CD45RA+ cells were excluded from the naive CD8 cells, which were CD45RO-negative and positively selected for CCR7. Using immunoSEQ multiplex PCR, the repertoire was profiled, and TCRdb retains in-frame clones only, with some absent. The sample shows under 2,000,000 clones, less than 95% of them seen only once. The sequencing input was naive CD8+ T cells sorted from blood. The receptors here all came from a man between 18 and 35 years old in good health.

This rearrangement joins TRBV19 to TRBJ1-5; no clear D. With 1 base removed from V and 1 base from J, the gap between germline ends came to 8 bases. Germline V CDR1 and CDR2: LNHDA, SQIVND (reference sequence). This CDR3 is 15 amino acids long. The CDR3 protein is CASSIVGESNQPQHF. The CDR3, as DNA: TGTGCCAGTAGTATAGTTGGGGAGAGCAATCAGCCCCAGCATTTT. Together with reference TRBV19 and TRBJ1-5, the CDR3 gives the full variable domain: DGGITQSPKYLFRKEGQNVTLSCEQNLNHDAMYWYRQDPGQGLRLIYYSQIVNDFQKGDIAEGYSVSREKKESFPLTVTSAQKNPTAFYLCASSIVGESNQPQHFGDGTRLSIL.

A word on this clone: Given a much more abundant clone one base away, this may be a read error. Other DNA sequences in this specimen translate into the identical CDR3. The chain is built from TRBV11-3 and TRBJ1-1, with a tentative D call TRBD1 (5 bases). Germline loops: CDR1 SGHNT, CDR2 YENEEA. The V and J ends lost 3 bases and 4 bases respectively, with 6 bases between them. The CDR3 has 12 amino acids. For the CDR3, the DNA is TGTGCCAGCAGCTTCGGGGGCACTGAAGCTTTCTTT. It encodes CASSFGGTEAFF.

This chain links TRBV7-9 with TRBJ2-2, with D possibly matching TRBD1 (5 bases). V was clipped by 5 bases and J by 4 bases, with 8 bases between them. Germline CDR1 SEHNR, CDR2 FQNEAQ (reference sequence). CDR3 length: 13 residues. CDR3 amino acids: CASSTRVTGELFF. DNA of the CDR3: TGTGCCAGCAGCACCAGGGTCACCGGGGAGCTGTTTTTT.

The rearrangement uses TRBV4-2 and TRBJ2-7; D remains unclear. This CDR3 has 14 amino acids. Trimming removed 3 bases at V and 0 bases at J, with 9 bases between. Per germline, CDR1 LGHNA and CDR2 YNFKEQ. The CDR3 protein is CASSQDHSSYEQYF. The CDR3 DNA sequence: TGTGCCAGCAGCCAGGACCACAGCTCCTACGAGCAGTACTTC.

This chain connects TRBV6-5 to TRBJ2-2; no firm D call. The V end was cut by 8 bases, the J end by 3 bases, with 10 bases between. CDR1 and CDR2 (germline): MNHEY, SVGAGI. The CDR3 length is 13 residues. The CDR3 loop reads CASSKSDTGELFF. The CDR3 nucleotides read TGTGCCAGCTCAAAGTCAGACACCGGGGAGCTGTTTTTT.

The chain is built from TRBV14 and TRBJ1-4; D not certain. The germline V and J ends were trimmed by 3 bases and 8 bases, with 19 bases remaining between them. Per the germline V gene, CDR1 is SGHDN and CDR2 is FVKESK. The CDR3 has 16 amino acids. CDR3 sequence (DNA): TGTGCCAGCAGCCACCATGGTCGGGGTAGAAACGAAAAACTGTTTTTT. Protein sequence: CASSHHGRGRNEKLFF.

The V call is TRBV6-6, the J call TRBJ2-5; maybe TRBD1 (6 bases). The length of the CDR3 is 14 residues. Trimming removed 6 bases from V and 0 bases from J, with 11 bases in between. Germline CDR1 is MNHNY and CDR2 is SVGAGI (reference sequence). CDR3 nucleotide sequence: TGTGCCAGCAGACACGACAGGAACCAAGAGACCCAGTACTTC. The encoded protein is CASRHDRNQETQYF.